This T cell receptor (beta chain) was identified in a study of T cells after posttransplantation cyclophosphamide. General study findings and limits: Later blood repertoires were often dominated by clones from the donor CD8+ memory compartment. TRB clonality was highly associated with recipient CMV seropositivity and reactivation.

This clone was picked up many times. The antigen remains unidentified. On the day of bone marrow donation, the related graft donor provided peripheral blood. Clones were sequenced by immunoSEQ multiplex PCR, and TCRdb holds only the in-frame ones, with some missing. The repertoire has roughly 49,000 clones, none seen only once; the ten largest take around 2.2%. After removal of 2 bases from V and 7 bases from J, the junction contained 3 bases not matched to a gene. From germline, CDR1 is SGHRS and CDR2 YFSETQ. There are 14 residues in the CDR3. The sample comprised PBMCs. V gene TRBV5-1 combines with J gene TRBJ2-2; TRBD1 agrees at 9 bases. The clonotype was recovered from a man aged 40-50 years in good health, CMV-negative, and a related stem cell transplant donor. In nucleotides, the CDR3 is TGCGCCAGCAGCTTCGGGACAGGGAGCGGGGAGCTGTTTTTT. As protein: CASSFGTGSGELFF. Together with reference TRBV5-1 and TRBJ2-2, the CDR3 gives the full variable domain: KAGVTQTPRYLIKTRGQQVTLSCSPISGHRSVSWYQQTPGQGLQFLFEYFSETQRNKGNFPGRFSGRQFSNSRSEMNVSTLELGDSALYLCASSFGTGSGELFFGEGSRLTVL.